This T cell receptor beta chain was identified in a study of cytomegalovirus exposure and HLA in healthy donors (dated by TCRdb to about 2017). At the level of the whole study: According to an earlier analysis of several hundred of the donors, some 180 million T cells yielded 117 million unique TCR beta sequences and roughly 280 Gb of sequence data. Of the roughly 400 genotyped donors, around 81% fell in the genetic ancestry cluster associated with self-reported Caucasian donors. An early release that covered fewer than 750 HLA-typed donors contained around 330 gigabases of sequencing data and 70 million to 100 million unique TCR sequences. The aim of the study was to test whether cataloging public T cell receptors could identify signatures of past pathogen exposure. To study patterns of TCR occurrence, a later analysis re-analyzed previously published TCR beta repertoires from 600 to 750 donors and added high-resolution HLA genotyping. Alongside the repertoire data, information on donor age, sex, ethnicity and CMV serostatus was compiled. Every discovery cohort repertoire had been produced on one sequencing platform. Class I and class II HLA loci were covered by the typing at four-digit resolution. A handful of DR-DQ haplotypes were handled as single units for association and clustering because linkage in the cohort was strong. In addition to the first cohort of approximately 650 subjects, a separate validation cohort of 100 to 150 different subjects was used. Typing coverage differed by locus: A, B, C, DRB1 and DQB1 were typed in about 620-630 donors, DQA1 in 500 to 550, DPA1 in around 580, and DPB1 in about 450. The study combined high-throughput TCR immunosequencing, statistical association of individual TCRs with disease status, and machine learning to predict cytomegalovirus infection status. Among several hundred genotyped donors of the cohort, an average of roughly 230,000 unique TCR beta nucleotide sequences was sequenced per donor, of which 15% to 20% were non-productive. Rather than using new phenotypic data, the later analysis identified candidate immune exposures from TCR beta sequences and from how often those sequences occurred across donors. In an earlier analysis of around 540 of the donors, high-throughput TCR beta sequencing was used to judge whether each TCR beta V gene segment behaved as functional or pseudogenic. The T cell repertoires of several hundred subjects were profiled by immunosequencing and related to cytomegalovirus serostatus. Genome-wide SNP genotypes for about three fifths of the 666 donors were used in a later genetic analysis, which treated that subset as a discovery cohort. Findings and caveats that apply to the study as a whole: Across donors, most TCR sequences were observed very rarely, whereas some public TCRs were present in many individuals. The cohort was sequenced for TCR beta chains only, and without alpha or paired-chain data the features that could be detected were limited. The classifier was reported to diagnose cytomegalovirus status with high specificity and sensitivity in both the original and validation cohorts. The authors suggested that the approach could potentially be generalized to other disease states and immunological phenotypes. Over 15 rarely observed V segments, including chromosome 9 orphons, were excluded from the earlier analysis of just under 600 of the donors because counts were too low. In vitro tests confirmed that a few of the cytomegalovirus-associated TCR beta chains recognize cytomegalovirus antigens. A later analysis found that HLA-associated TCR beta chains were more clonally expanded and had lower generation probabilities than equally common non-associated chains. A further reported finding was that TCR beta sequences accurately predicted the HLA-A and HLA-B alleles for most subjects in the first cohort. Assigning TCR associations to individual alleles was difficult when HLA alleles, especially DR and DQ, strongly co-occurred. A cluster of highly shared sequence variants was judged likely to represent a technical artifact of the sequencing pipeline. For the cohort, immune exposure information was limited to CMV serostatus. Linkage disequilibrium might explain the correlated functional status among segregating V segments, but an unknown experimental factor could not be excluded. A later genetic analysis associated a missense DCLRE1C variant with V-gene and J-gene trimming of TCR beta chains, and an independent cohort replicated the association. Roughly uniform sequencing depth across donors was assumed in presence/absence analyses, although this assumption may not hold. A later analysis found that most CMV-associated TCR beta chains appeared HLA-restricted, with HLA associations seemingly driven largely by CMV exposure. According to a later analysis, parvovirus B19, influenza, CMV and Epstein-Barr virus appeared linked to several top co-occurrence clusters. HLA typing was unavailable for some donors at each locus, so association tests used only the typed subset. A total of roughly 160 TCR beta chains were listed by the study as associated with cytomegalovirus. According to a later genetic analysis, donors in an Asian-associated ancestry cluster had fewer N-insertions in productive TCRs than the approximately 670-donor mean. An earlier analysis of around 600 of the donors showed that most TCR beta V segments appeared in productive rearrangements either about 90% or about 30% of the time, which broadly matched IMGT annotations. Specific HLA alleles were associated with over 15,000 TCR beta sequences at a false discovery rate of 0.05 in a later analysis. A later analysis found that TCR association rates varied across HLA loci, with DRB1 alleles showing the most associated TCRs and HLA-C alleles the fewest.

The library came from the immunoSEQ multiplex PCR assay. The multiplex PCR relied on a mix of 60 forward primers for TCR Vbeta segments and 13 reverse primers for TCR Jbeta segments. A multiplex PCR assay on genomic DNA amplified the CDR3 region of rearranged TCR beta genes. On the Illumina HiSeq System, the amplified TCR beta libraries were sequenced as 87-base-pair reads. Under the source paper's analysis protocol: Across the 600 to 700 repertoires, a later analysis counted 60 million to 90 million unique TCR beta chains, roughly 11 million of which were shared by at least two donors. To remove PCR and sequencing errors, raw reads were error-corrected and collapsed into unique sequences using a nearest-neighbor algorithm that merged closely related sequences. To assign V, D and J gene segments, CDR3 sequences were aligned to IMGT reference sequences. Each retained sequence needed at least a six-nucleotide match to both a V gene segment and a J gene segment. Rearrangements were classified as productive when the CDR3 lacked stop codons and remained in frame with V and J, and all other rearrangements were classified as non-productive. CDR3 was defined according to IMGT convention as the region running from the second conserved V-encoded cysteine to the conserved J-encoded phenylalanine. The earlier analysis of about 530 of the donors excluded any sequence lacking an unambiguous match to a single V gene segment. In an earlier analysis of around 590 of the donors, a V segment was called functional when productive rearrangements were above 56.7%, and segregating when the standard deviation between donors exceeded 5%. A statistical classification framework was built to diagnose cytomegalovirus status from the catalog of TCR beta chain sequences. In a later analysis, V and J genes were assigned by comparing TCR nucleotide sequences against IMGT/GENE-DB human TR gene sequences. Using the TCRdist pipeline, a later analysis assigned CDR3 sequences along with most-parsimonious VDJ recombination scenarios. In a later analysis, every TCR beta chain was defined by the combination of its CDR3 amino acid sequence and its V-gene family, and reads without a unique V-gene family were dropped. A later analysis removed 592 highly shared, low-generation-probability nucleotide sequences to deal with suspected cross-contamination and a sequencing artifact. For each public chain, a later analysis derived a clonal expansion index from normalized ranks of inferred template counts within each repertoire. In a later analysis, generation probabilities were computed with a VDJ recombination model fitted to out-of-frame rearrangements, and the resulting probabilities were checked against IGoR. In a later analysis, hypergeometric tests were used to score TCR-TCR, TCR-HLA and TCR-CMV co-occurrence, with a repertoire-size bias correction applied to TCR pairs. To estimate false discovery rates, a later analysis permuted the HLA or CMV assignments 20 times. In a later analysis, co-occurring TCRs were grouped using DBSCAN, with TCRdist sequence similarity added in when clustering inside HLA-allele-positive subsets. For co-occurrence clustering, repertoires with fewer than 30,000 or more than 120,000 public chains were excluded, along with 5 or 6 repertoires with anomalous nucleotide sharing. In its TCRdb copy, this immuneACCESS table keeps in-frame sequences only and misses some clones. Where compared with another copy, unresolved V genes explain less than half of these, and the others have no known cause. V and J calls plus clone size are reproduced from that table; the DNA served to infer D and trimming. The sample records roughly 200,000 clones, about two thirds of which are singletons. In total, the top ten clones hold around 3% of the sample.

This clone appeared once. No cognate antigen has been identified for it. Base qualities are not provided; no much larger clone lies one nucleotide away. The cohort comprised 670 or so healthy bone marrow donors. At the time of sampling, all cohort members were nominally healthy, though unrecorded immune exposures were likely present. The donor was CMV seropositive and was included in the group of almost 300 seropositive cohort members. A peripheral blood sample was provided by each donor, and peripheral blood mononuclear cells were used for TCR beta sequencing. The Qiagen DNeasy Blood Extraction Kit was used to extract genomic DNA from the blood cell samples. The sample comprised PBMCs. The receptor comes from a man between 40 and 49 years old in good health and CMV-seropositive.

The nucleotide sequence reads as follows: TGTGCCAGCAGCTTGTTGACAGGGACCTCATGGGAGACCCAGTACTTC. This codes for CASSLLTGTSWETQYF. The chain couples TRBV5-7 to TRBJ2-5, with 7 bases in between that match TRBD1. TRBV5-7 is placed among ORFs of uncertain function. The CDR3 goes from the cysteine to the phenylalanine over 16 residues. Just the 48-base CDR3 DNA is kept, in frame starting at base 1. V loses 1 base at its end and J loses 5 bases; junction bases beyond the gene matches: 11.